This note documents a single TCR beta chain sequence. Its antigen is not identified. This entry comes from a study of cytomegalovirus exposure and HLA in healthy donors. Findings of the study overall: Presence/absence analyses assumed roughly uniform sequencing depth across donors.

The study sampled nominally healthy donors, though unrecorded immune exposures were likely. 60 Vbeta and 13 Jbeta primers were used in PCR. Clones were sequenced by immunoSEQ multiplex PCR, and TCRdb holds only the in-frame ones, with some missing. The sample shows around 190,000 clones, and about 1% sits with its ten largest clones. Sequencing was performed on PBMCs. This TCR was recovered from a woman in her thirties in good health and CMV-seropositive.

CDR3 loop: CASSLATDLNTEAFF. As DNA, the CDR3 is TGTGCCAGCAGCTTGGCGACAGATTTGAACACTGAAGCTTTCTTT. The chain links TRBV7-9 to TRBJ1-1, with D possibly TRBD1 on 5 matching bases. Germline V CDR1 and CDR2: SEHNR, FQNEAQ (reference sequence). The CDR3 is 15 residues long. Trimming removed 3 bases from V and 0 bases from J, with 11 bases in between.